Below are 27 T cell receptor beta chains sequenced from a single sample in a study of vaccination and CD4 T cells after COVID-19. At the Johns Hopkins FTIC core, DNA taken from cultured CD4+ T cells was sequenced by way of the Oncomine TCR Beta short-read assay. One entry per CDR3 protein, called by TCRdb with MiXCR from the PCR reads. The sample carries 12,000 or so distinct CDR3 sequences, approximately 53% recorded once. What these receptors recognize is not known. Indicated treatment: approximately nine-day PBMC culture with coronavirus spike peptide pools or control peptides (ViraFEST assay). Sequences were obtained from CD4+ T cells from blood, cultured in vitro. The receptors come from a human donor who had recovered from COVID-19.

This clonotype turned up a few times. V gene TRBV20-1 combines with J gene TRBJ1-6; TRBD1 aligns across 9 bases. With 1 base clipped from V and 7 bases from J, the junction kept 5 bases outside the gene matches. The CDR3 is 15 residues long. Germline lookup yields CDR1 DFQATT and CDR2 SNEGSKA (reference sequence). The CDR3 sequence: CSARGGTGKNSPLHF. CDR3 bases: TGCAGTGCTAGAGGGGGGACAGGGAAAAATTCACCCCTCCACTTT.

In this sample, this clonotype turned up a few times. The chain has TRBV7-2 and TRBJ1-1; no reliable D call. Germline CDR1 and CDR2: SGHTA and FQGNSA. Trimming cost V 3 bases and J 2 bases, with 7 bases left between them. The CDR3 consists of 13 residues. The CDR3 DNA is TGTGCCAGCAGCTTGGAGAGAAACACTGAAGCTTTCTTT. Residues: CASSLERNTEAFF.

This chain links TRBV7-6 with TRBJ2-3; TRBD2 aligns across 9 bases. CDR1 and CDR2 from the germline V gene are SGHVS and FNYEAQ. The junction had 3 bases not matched to a gene; V was cut back by 1 base and J by 10 bases. The CDR3 consists of 13 residues. CDR3 loop: CASSLGEREAQYF. Written as DNA, the CDR3 is TGTGCCAGCAGCTTAGGGGAGCGGGAGGCGCAGTATTTT. The entire variable domain, with the rest obtained from reference TRBV7-6 and TRBJ2-3, is as follows: GAGVSQSPRYKVTKRGQDVALRCDPISGHVSLYWYRQALGQGPEFLTYFNYEAQQDKSGLPNDRFSAERPEGSISTLTIQRTEQRDSAMYRCASSLGEREAQYFGPGTRLTVL.

This chain joins TRBV19 and TRBJ1-2; TRBD1 aligns across 9 bases. Per germline, CDR1 LNHDA and CDR2 SQIVND (reference sequence). The V gene end was trimmed by 5 bases and the J gene end by 1 base; junction bases not matched to a gene: 8. The CDR3 sequence is 16 residues long. The CDR3 DNA reads TGTGCCAGTAGTTTGGGGACAGGGCCCCTTAACTATGGCTACACCTTC. This translates into CASSLGTGPLNYGYTF.

The chain employs TRBV7-6 and TRBJ2-3; D is possibly TRBD1 (5 bases). The germline CDR1 and CDR2 sequences are SGHVS and FNYEAQ. The ends were cut back, 5 bases at V and 0 bases at J, with 12 bases in the middle. The CDR3 consists of 15 residues. CDR3 in amino acids: CASSLRQRSTDTQYF. The CDR3 DNA sequence: TGTGCCAGCAGCCTCCGACAGAGGAGCACAGATACGCAGTATTTT. Full variable domain (remainder filled in from reference TRBV7-6 and TRBJ2-3): GAGVSQSPRYKVTKRGQDVALRCDPISGHVSLYWYRQALGQGPEFLTYFNYEAQQDKSGLPNDRFSAERPEGSISTLTIQRTEQRDSAMYRCASSLRQRSTDTQYFGPGTRLTVL.

This rearrangement joins TRBV2 to TRBJ1-2; 7 nucleotides agree with TRBD1. There are 13 residues in the CDR3. V was pared by 6 bases and J by 4 bases, with 5 bases of the junction left unmatched. Germline V gene sequence: CDR1 SNHLY, CDR2 FYNNEI. CDR3 in amino acids: CASREDRTYGYTF. The CDR3 nucleotides read TGTGCCAGCAGGGAGGACAGGACCTATGGCTACACCTTC.

This clonotype was found a few times. The rearrangement uses TRBV20-1 and TRBJ2-7; 7 nucleotides agree with TRBD2. Unmatched junction bases numbered 0, after V lost 3 bases and J lost 4 bases. This CDR3 has 11 amino acids. Germline CDR1 reads DFQATT; CDR2 reads SNEGSKA (reference sequence). For the CDR3, the DNA is TGCAGTGCTAGGCGGGAGTACGAGCAGTACTTC. Protein: CSARREYEQYF.

The chain couples TRBV7-8 to TRBJ2-7; D remains unclear. The CDR3 runs 13 residues. Germline assignment: CDR1 SGHVS and CDR2 FQNEAQ. V was cut by 1 base and J by 2 bases, with 6 bases left in between. CDR3 DNA sequence: TGTGCCAGCAGCTTAGTGGAGACCTACGAGCAGTACTTC. Translated, it gives CASSLVETYEQYF.

This clonotype appeared a few times. The chain recombines TRBV7-9 with TRBJ1-4, with D possibly being TRBD1 (6 bases). Germline V lookup: CDR1 SEHNR, CDR2 FQNEAQ (reference sequence). V was cut by 5 bases and J by 5 bases, with 12 bases left in between. The CDR3 extends over 14 amino acids. The CDR3 DNA is TGTGCCAGCAGCCTGAGAAGGGGGAATGAAAAACTGTTTTTT. It specifies CASSLRRGNEKLFF.

The chain employs TRBV7-9 and TRBJ2-3, with 11 positions matching TRBD2. The CDR3 has 16 amino acids. The V gene's germline CDR1 is SEHNR and CDR2 FQNEAQ (reference sequence). The V and J ends lost 5 bases and 2 bases, in that order; junction bases with no gene match: 6. The DNA of the CDR3 is TGTGCCAGCAGCCCACCGGGACTAGCGGCCACAGATACGCAGTATTTT. This sequence encodes CASSPPGLAATDTQYF.

This clonotype was found a few times. The DNA for the CDR3 is TGCAGTGCTAGTGATAAAGGGAGCCGTTTGGGGTATGGCTACACCTTC. Protein product: CSASDKGSRLGYGYTF. The J gene is TRBJ1-2, the V gene TRBV20-1; no firm D call. CDR1 is DFQATT, CDR2 SNEGSKA, per germline (reference sequence). V was cut by 3 bases and J by 5 bases, with 22 bases left in between. The CDR3 covers 16 residues.

The chain joins TRBV6-1 to TRBJ1-2; a weak D match, TRBD1 (5 bases). The CDR3 covers 12 residues. V was cut by 6 bases and J by 4 bases, with 9 bases left in between. Germline V gene sequence: CDR1 MNHNS, CDR2 SASEGT. The CDR3 here is CASRQGLYGYTF. The CDR3 bases are TGTGCCAGCAGGCAGGGACTCTATGGCTACACCTTC.

J is TRBJ1-1 and V is TRBV28; D gene uncertain. This CDR3 has 12 residues. V shed 2 bases and J shed 2 bases, with 3 bases lying between them. CDR1 and CDR2 (germline): MDHEN, SYDVKM. In DNA, the CDR3 is TGTGCCAGCAGTTTAGTTAACACTGAAGCTTTCTTT. Its protein product is CASSLVNTEAFF.

The rearrangement joins TRBV5-8 to TRBJ2-6; D may match TRBD1 or TRBD2 (5 bases each). CDR3 length equals 17 residues. The V gene lost 0 bases and the J gene lost 0 bases, with 10 bases spanning the gap. Germline V lookup: CDR1 SGHTS, CDR2 YDEGEE. CDR3 DNA: TGTGCCAGCAGCTTGGGGGACGGTCGCTCTGGGGCCAACGTCCTGACTTTC. Its translation: CASSLGDGRSGANVLTF.

V gene TRBV6-5 combines with J gene TRBJ1-2; D ambiguous. The CDR3 is 14 amino acids. The germline V gene has CDR1 MNHEY and CDR2 SVGAGI. V shed 0 bases and J shed 2 bases, with 7 bases lying between them. CDR3 bases: TGTGCCAGCAGTTACTCGGCCTTAAACTATGGCTACACCTTC. This gives the protein CASSYSALNYGYTF.

The chain carries TRBV5-4 and TRBJ2-2; 12 bases agree with TRBD2. Germline CDR1 and CDR2: SGHNT and YYREEE (reference sequence). CDR3 length: 15 amino acids. V lost 10 bases to trimming and J lost 2 bases; unmatched junction nucleotides: 6. CDR3 bases: TGTGCCGGCGCTAGCGGGGGGGATAACACCGGGGAGCTGTTTTTT. It yields the protein CAGASGGDNTGELFF.

The V call is TRBV11-2, the J call TRBJ1-1; unclear D gene. The CDR3 has 13 amino acids. V was clipped by 5 bases and J by 1 base, with 8 bases between them. Germline V gives CDR1 SGHAT, CDR2 FQNNGV. The CDR3 spells CASSPNTNTEAFF. In nucleotides, the CDR3 is TGTGCCAGCAGCCCAAATACGAACACTGAAGCTTTCTTT.

This chain links TRBV24-1 with TRBJ1-5; D possibly corresponds to TRBD1 (5 bases). This CDR3 spans 13 amino acids. Trimming cost V 1 base and J 7 bases, with 7 bases left between them. CDR1 and CDR2 (germline): KGHDR, SFDVKD. The CDR3 protein is CATSDLRGQPQHF. CDR3 in DNA: TGTGCCACCAGTGATTTAAGGGGCCAGCCCCAGCATTTT.

This clonotype has a handful of counts. The V and J genes are TRBV7-6 and TRBJ2-5, with TRBD2 matching 9 bases. This CDR3 spans 18 amino acids. The V gene's germline CDR1 is SGHVS and CDR2 FNYEAQ. V was clipped by 4 bases and J by 3 bases; unmatched bases: 15. This CDR3 is CASSSRGSLAGDEETQYF. For the CDR3, the DNA is TGTGCCAGCAGCTCCAGAGGTTCCTTAGCGGGAGATGAAGAGACCCAGTACTTC. The entire variable domain, with the rest obtained from reference TRBV7-6 and TRBJ2-5, is as follows: GAGVSQSPRYKVTKRGQDVALRCDPISGHVSLYWYRQALGQGPEFLTYFNYEAQQDKSGLPNDRFSAERPEGSISTLTIQRTEQRDSAMYRCASSSRGSLAGDEETQYFGPGTRLLVL.

The chain uses TRBV11-2 and TRBJ1-1; TRBD1 matches 8 bases. The CDR3 runs 14 residues. V was clipped by 5 bases and J by 4 bases; unmatched bases: 6. The germline gives CDR1 SGHAT, CDR2 FQNNGV. The CDR3 region is CASSVGQGSTEAFF. The CDR3 DNA reads TGTGCCAGCAGCGTCGGACAGGGATCCACTGAAGCTTTCTTT.

The chain carries TRBV5-1 and TRBJ2-7; 9 nucleotides match TRBD1. This CDR3 is 16 amino acids long. The trim removed 0 bases at V and 4 bases at J, leaving 8 bases unmatched. Per the germline V gene, CDR1 is SGHRS and CDR2 is YFSETQ. For the CDR3, the DNA is TGCGCCAGCAGCTTGGGCGGGACAGGGTTACCGTACGAGCAGTACTTC. It codes for CASSLGGTGLPYEQYF. The whole variable domain, remainder taken from reference TRBV5-1 and TRBJ2-7, is KAGVTQTPRYLIKTRGQQVTLSCSPISGHRSVSWYQQTPGQGLQFLFEYFSETQRNKGNFPGRFSGRQFSNSRSEMNVSTLELGDSALYLCASSLGGTGLPYEQYFGPGTRLTVT.

The rearrangement joins TRBV7-9 to TRBJ2-3; 7 positions agree with TRBD1. The trim removed 5 bases at V and 6 bases at J, leaving 5 bases unmatched. CDR3 size: 13 residues. CDR1 and CDR2 (germline): SEHNR, FQNEAQ (reference sequence). The CDR3 sequence is CASSPTGVDTQYF. The CDR3 bases are TGTGCCAGCAGCCCAACAGGGGTGGATACGCAGTATTTT.

V usage is TRBV2 and J usage is TRBJ2-5, with TRBD2 identical over 10 bases. This CDR3 is 16 amino acids long. With 0 bases clipped from V and 5 bases from J, the junction kept 6 bases outside the gene matches. From germline, CDR1 is SNHLY and CDR2 FYNNEI. CDR3 loop: CASSEALAGAGETQYF. The CDR3 nucleotides are TGTGCCAGCAGTGAAGCGCTAGCGGGGGCCGGTGAGACCCAGTACTTC.

This chain uses TRBV2 with TRBJ2-5; D ambiguous. The length of the CDR3 is 12 residues. V lost 3 bases and J lost 4, with 6 bases in between. In germline, CDR1 is SNHLY, CDR2 FYNNEI. This CDR3 is CASSDPPETQYF. In nucleotides, the CDR3 is TGTGCCAGCAGTGATCCCCCAGAGACCCAGTACTTC. Full variable domain (rest looked up from reference TRBV2 and TRBJ2-5): EPEVTQTPSHQVTQMGQEVILRCVPISNHLYFYWYRQILGQKVEFLVSFYNNEISEKSEIFDDQFSVERPDGSNFTLKIRSTKLEDSAMYFCASSDPPETQYFGPGTRLLVL.

This clonotype has a handful of counts. Mismatch with germline at one junction end may stem from a read error. The chain uses TRBV20-1 and TRBJ1-2; D possibly corresponds to TRBD1 (5 bases). The CDR3 totals 13 residues. The germline V gene encodes CDR1 DFQATT and CDR2 SNEGSKA (reference sequence). CDR3 DNA: TGCAGTGCCAGGGTGGTTACTAAGTATGGCTACACCTTC. Amino acid sequence: CSARVVTKYGYTF.

The table lists this clonotype with a count of one. The gene calls are TRBV28 and TRBJ2-7; D ambiguous. The CDR3 loop spans 14 amino acids. Germline lookup yields CDR1 MDHEN and CDR2 SYDVKM. Trimming took 1 base from V and 3 from J, leaving 10 bases between them. DNA for the CDR3: TGTGCCAGCAGTTTATTAGGTCTGCGCTACGAGCAGTACTTC. It specifies CASSLLGLRYEQYF.

This clonotype was detected only a few times. The chain links TRBV7-2 to TRBJ1-5; tentatively, D is TRBD1 (6 bases). The V gene lost 1 base and the J gene lost 2 bases, with 15 bases spanning the gap. The CDR3 spans 17 residues. Germline values: CDR1 SGHTA, CDR2 FQGNSA. In DNA form, the CDR3 reads TGTGCCAGCAGCTTAGGGCCACAGGGATGGGGCAATCAGCCCCAGCATTTT. Translating it yields CASSLGPQGWGNQPQHF.